This T cell receptor beta chain was documented in a study of vaccination and CD4 T cells after COVID-19. The study's findings and limits: Convalescent patients' vaccine-specific clones were spike mono-reactive in 304 of 307 cases.

Germline CDR1 DFQATT, CDR2 SNEGSKA (reference sequence). CDR3 length: 15 residues. J lost 2 bases, V lost 3 bases, and 5 bases had no gene match. Points on this clonotype: What it binds is unknown.

TCRdb analysed the PCR reads with MiXCR anew, one entry per CDR3 protein. The sample yields about 20,000 distinct CDR3 sequences, around 58% seen once. The source material was CD4+ T cells from blood, sampled before SARS-CoV-2 vaccination. The rearrangement joins TRBV20-1 to TRBJ2-7, with TRBD2 identical over 12 bases. The sequence derives from a human donor who had recovered from COVID-19. CDR3 residues: CSARGLAGGTYEQYF. As DNA, the CDR3 is TGCAGTGCTAGGGGTCTAGCGGGAGGGACCTACGAGCAGTACTTC.